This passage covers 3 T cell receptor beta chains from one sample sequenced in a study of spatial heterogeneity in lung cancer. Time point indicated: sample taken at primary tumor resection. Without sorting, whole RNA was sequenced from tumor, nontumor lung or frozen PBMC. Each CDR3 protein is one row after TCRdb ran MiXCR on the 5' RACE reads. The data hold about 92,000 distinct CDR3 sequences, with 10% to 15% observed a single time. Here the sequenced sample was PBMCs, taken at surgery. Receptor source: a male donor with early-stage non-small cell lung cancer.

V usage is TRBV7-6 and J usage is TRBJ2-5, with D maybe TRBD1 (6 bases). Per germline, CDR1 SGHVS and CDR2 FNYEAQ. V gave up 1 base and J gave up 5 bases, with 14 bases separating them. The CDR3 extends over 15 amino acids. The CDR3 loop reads CASSLGTATWETQYF. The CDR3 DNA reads TGTGCCAGCAGCTTAGGGACAGCCACATGGGAGACCCAGTACTTC.

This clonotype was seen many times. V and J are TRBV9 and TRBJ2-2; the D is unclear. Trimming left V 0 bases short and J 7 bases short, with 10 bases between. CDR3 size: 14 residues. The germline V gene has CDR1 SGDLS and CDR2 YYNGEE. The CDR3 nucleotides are TGTGCCAGCAGCGTAGGGATTCTTAACGGGGAGCTGTTTTTT. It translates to CASSVGILNGELFF.

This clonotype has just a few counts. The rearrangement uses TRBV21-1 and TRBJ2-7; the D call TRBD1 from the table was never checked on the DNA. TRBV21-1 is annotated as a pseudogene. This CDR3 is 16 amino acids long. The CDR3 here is CASSLRGGACSYEQYF. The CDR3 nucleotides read TGTGCCAGCAGCCTCCGGGGGGGCGCTTGCTCCTACGAGCAGTACTTC.